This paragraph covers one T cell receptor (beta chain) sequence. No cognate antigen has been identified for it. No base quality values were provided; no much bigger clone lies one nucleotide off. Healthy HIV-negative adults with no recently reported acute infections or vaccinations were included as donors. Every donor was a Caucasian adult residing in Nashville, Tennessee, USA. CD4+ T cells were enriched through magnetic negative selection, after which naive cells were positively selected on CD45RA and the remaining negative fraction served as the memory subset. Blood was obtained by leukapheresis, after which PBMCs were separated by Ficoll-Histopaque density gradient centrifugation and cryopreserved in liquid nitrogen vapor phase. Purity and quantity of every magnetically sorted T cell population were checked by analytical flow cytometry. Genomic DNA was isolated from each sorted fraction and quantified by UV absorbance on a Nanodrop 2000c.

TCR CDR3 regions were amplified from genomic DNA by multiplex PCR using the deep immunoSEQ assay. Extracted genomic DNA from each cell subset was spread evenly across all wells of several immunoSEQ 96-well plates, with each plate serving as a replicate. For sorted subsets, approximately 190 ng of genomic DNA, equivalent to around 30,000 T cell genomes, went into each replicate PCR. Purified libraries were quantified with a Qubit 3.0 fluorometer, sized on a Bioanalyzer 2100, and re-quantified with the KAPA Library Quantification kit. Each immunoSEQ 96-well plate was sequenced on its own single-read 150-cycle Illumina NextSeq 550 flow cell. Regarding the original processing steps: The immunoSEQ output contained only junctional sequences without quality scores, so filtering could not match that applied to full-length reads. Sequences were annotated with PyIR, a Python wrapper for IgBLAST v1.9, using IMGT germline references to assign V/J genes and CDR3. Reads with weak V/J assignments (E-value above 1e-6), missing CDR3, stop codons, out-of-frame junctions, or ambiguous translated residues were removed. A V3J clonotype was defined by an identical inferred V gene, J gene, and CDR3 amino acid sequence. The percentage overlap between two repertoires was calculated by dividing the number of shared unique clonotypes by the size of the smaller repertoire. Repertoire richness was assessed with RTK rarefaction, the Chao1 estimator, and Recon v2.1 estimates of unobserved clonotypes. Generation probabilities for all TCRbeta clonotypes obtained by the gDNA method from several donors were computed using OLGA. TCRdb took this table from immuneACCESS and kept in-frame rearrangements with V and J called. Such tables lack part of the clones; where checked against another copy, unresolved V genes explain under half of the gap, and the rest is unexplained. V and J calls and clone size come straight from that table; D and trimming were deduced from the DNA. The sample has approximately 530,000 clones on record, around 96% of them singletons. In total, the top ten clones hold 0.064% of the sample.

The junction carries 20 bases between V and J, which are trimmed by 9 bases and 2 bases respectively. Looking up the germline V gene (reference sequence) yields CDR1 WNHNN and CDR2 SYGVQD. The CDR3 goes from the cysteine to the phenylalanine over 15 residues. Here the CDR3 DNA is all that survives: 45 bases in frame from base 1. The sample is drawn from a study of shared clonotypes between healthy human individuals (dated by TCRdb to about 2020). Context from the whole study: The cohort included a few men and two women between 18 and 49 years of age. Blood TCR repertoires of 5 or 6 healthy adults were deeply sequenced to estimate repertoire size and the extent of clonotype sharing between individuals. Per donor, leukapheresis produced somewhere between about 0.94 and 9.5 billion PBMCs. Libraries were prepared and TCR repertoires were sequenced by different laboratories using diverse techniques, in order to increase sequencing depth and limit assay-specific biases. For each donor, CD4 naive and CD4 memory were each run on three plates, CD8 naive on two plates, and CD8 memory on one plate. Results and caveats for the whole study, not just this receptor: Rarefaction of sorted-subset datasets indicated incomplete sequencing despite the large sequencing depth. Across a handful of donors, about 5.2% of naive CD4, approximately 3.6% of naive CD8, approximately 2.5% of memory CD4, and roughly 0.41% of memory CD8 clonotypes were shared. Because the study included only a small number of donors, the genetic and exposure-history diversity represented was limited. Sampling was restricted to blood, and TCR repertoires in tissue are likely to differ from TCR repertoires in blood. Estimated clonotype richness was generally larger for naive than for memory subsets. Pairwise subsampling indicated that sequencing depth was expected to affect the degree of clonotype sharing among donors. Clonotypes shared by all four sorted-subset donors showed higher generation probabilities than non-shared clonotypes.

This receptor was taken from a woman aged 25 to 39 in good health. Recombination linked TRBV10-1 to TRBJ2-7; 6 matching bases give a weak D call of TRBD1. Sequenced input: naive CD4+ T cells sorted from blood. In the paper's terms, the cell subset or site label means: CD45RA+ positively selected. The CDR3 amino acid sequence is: CARNHRDTSTYEQYF. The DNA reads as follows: TGCGCCAGGAACCACCGGGACACTTCGACCTACGAGCAGTACTTC.